This T cell receptor (beta chain) was sequenced in a study of T cells in Graves' hyperthyroidism and ophthalmopathy. Germline CDR1 reads SGHNT; CDR2 reads YENEEA. Trimming stripped 5 bases from V and 7 bases from J, with 14 bases between. The CDR3 sequence is 13 residues long. The source material, RNA transcripts, was used to amplify TCR beta CDR3 regions. HTBI primers were used for first-round RT-PCR of the TCR CDR3. MiXCR was run by TCRdb on the multiplex PCR reads, yielding one entry per CDR3 protein. The table includes hundreds of thousands of distinct CDR3 sequences, around 22% detected once. Study results and caveats: Ophthalmopathy prediction by the model preceded onset by a median approximately 6.9 months. Stable hyperthyroidism was separated from ophthalmopathy by a model based on 13 V-J features. Blood shared most expanded thyroid clonotypes above 0.001.

About this clonotype itself: Its antigen is currently unknown.

Researchers barred patients who had uncontrolled infection, other autoimmune disease, pregnancy or lactation. Sequenced input: blood. J is TRBJ2-5 and V is TRBV11-3; either TRBD1 or TRBD2 may fit D (7 bases each). The receptor was derived from a man in his thirties or forties with Graves' ophthalmopathy. This chain's CDR3 is CASSPQGGSTQYF. In DNA, the CDR3 is TGTGCCAGCAGCCCCCAGGGGGGGTCGACCCAGTACTTC.